The subject of this entry is one T cell receptor beta chain. Its antigen is currently unknown. The sample is drawn from a study of PD-L1 blockade in urothelial cancer. About the research overall: Bladder-origin urothelial cancer in males covered about 90% of the roughly 30 patients. Typically, measured as a median, blood samples had 110,000 to 150,000 T cells. Study findings and constraints: The study found that durable-benefit patients expanded tumor-associated blood clones more at 3 weeks.

The time point denotes: peripheral blood 6 weeks after treatment start. A total of 1 to 8 samples per patient were collected pretreatment and on-treatment. The repertoire was sequenced with immunoSEQ multiplex PCR; TCRdb's copy has only in-frame clones and lacks some. The data show some 51,000 clones, with about 88% seen just once and 2% to 3% held by the top ten. Germline CDR1 SGHAT, CDR2 FQNNGV. The CDR3 totals 17 residues. Trimming removed 5 bases from V and 4 bases from J, with 21 bases in between. This TCR was sampled from a man in his 60s with urothelial cancer. The chain links TRBV11-2 to TRBJ2-1, with a weak D call TRBD1 (5 bases). The specimen was PBMCs, collected around atezolizumab (anti-PD-L1) treatment. The CDR3 loop reads CASSLGAGLGIYNEQFF. The CDR3 coding sequence is TGTGCCAGCAGCCTTGGGGCAGGGTTAGGGATATACAATGAGCAGTTCTTC.